This TCR beta chain was profiled in a study of siplizumab effects on memory and regulatory T cells. Whole-study findings and limits: Researchers could map only a minor fraction of alloreactive clones to unstimulated subsets. Naive T cells were seemingly more diverse than memory cells, and major contributions to the alloresponse seemed to be made by them. Fewer alloreactive sequences mapped to unstimulated CD4+ memory cells under siplizumab.

Comments on this clone: Its antigen is undetermined.

Assay: immunoSEQ multiplex PCR; the TCRdb copy retains only in-frame clones and omits some. The sample holds 65,000 to 90,000 clones, about 92% seen once. This CDR3 has 16 residues. Trimming left V 2 bases short and J 1 base short, with 14 bases between. Germline CDR1 is SGHTA and CDR2 is FQGTGA. V is TRBV7-3 and J is TRBJ2-5; D may correspond to TRBD1 or TRBD2 (6 bases each). This TCR derives from a human donor in good health. What was sequenced was CD8+ T cells sorted from blood. The CDR3 DNA reads TGTGCCAGCAGCTTAGAAGGAGGAGGGGGCCAAGAGACCCAGTACTTC. Encoded protein: CASSLEGGGGQETQYF.